Listed below are T cell receptor beta chains from one sample, sequenced in a study of long-term antiretroviral therapy in people with HIV. Only in-frame clones appear in the TCRdb table, and some are missing; sequencing was by immunoSEQ multiplex PCR. The sample yields under 20,000 clones, about 81% seen once. The sample in question was unsorted PBMCs, obtained 0.3 years after starting antiretroviral therapy. The receptors here all came from a man in his late teens or twenties with HIV. The CDR3 runs from the conserved cysteine through the conserved F or W. D genes are given only for firm matches.

cdr3_length,d_call,v_call,j_call,cdr3_aa
16,TRBD2,TRBV5-5,TRBJ2-2,CASSLPGLTNTGELFF
13,.,TRBV7-9,TRBJ2-2,CASSVRGTGELFF
14,TRBD2,TRBV6-4,TRBJ2-2,CASSVAGDTGELFF
16,.,TRBV14,TRBJ1-1,CASSVLPGPTGTEAFF
13,TRBD1,TRBV10-3,TRBJ1-1,CATRGEFNTEAFF
14,.,TRBV7-7,TRBJ2-5,CASSPSSWAETQYF
16,TRBD1,TRBV27,TRBJ1-2,CASSLPWTGRNYGYTF
15,.,TRBV4-1,TRBJ2-5,CASSQGSSFGETQYF
15,.,TRBV6-1,TRBJ1-6,CASSEIIGGGSPLHF
12,.,TRBV2,TRBJ1-3,CASSEALRTIYF